This record concerns one TCR beta chain sequence. The immunoSEQ assay was v3. Assay: immunoSEQ multiplex PCR; the TCRdb copy retains only in-frame clones and omits some. The sample contains approximately 45,000 clones, around 79% of which appear only once. This entry is derived from a study of TIL therapy for anti-PD-1-resistant metastatic lung cancer. Time point described: pre-treatment sample, taken before nivolumab and TIL therapy. The CDR3 consists of 14 residues. CDR1 and CDR2 from the germline V gene are LNHDA and SQIVND (reference sequence). V lost 2 bases, J lost 2 bases, and 10 bases lay in between.

This specimen was blood, taken at baseline. The TCR sequence derives from a man in his 70s with non-small cell lung cancer. The genes are TRBV19 and TRBJ2-7, with a tentative D call TRBD1 (5 bases). In nucleotides, the CDR3 is TGTGCCAGTAGTATAACAGGTCCTACCTACGAGCAGTACTTC. Residues: CASSITGPTYEQYF. The variable domain in full, completed from reference TRBV19 and TRBJ2-7, reads DGGITQSPKYLFRKEGQNVTLSCEQNLNHDAMYWYRQDPGQGLRLIYYSQIVNDFQKGDIAEGYSVSREKKESFPLTVTSAQKNPTAFYLCASSITGPTYEQYFGPGTRLTVT.